The present entry profiles one TCR beta chain with its context. What it recognizes is unknown. The table came from immunoSEQ multiplex PCR; TCRdb's copy has only in-frame clones and leaves some out. The profile shows around 20,000 clones, roughly 82% of them singletons. CDR1 MNHNY and CDR2 SVGAGI come from the germline V gene (reference sequence). The CDR3 is 15 residues long. V was pared by 5 bases and J by 0 bases, with 13 bases between. The data were obtained in a study of graft-versus-host responses after intestinal transplantation. Study-wide results and caveats: Early after transplant, HvG clones declined as circulating GvH clones peaked. Some GvH clones were seen earlier in gut or blood, suggesting intestinal origin. Subjects displaying graft-donor T cell macrochimerism possessed elevated graft-versus-host to host-versus-graft clonal ratios inside allografts.

The genes are TRBV6-6 and TRBJ1-2; a weak D match, TRBD1 (6 bases). This specimen was PBMCs, taken 14 days after transplant. The TCR comes from a human patient who received an intestinal transplant, so some T cells may come from the graft donor. CDR3 region: CASSKTGLSNYGYTF. For the CDR3, the DNA is TGTGCCAGCAGTAAGACAGGCCTTTCTAACTATGGCTACACCTTC.